This T cell receptor beta chain came from a study of control samples from healthy donors and cancer patients. This clone was seen a few times. TCRdb's copy holds only in-frame clones and misses some; the assay was immunoSEQ multiplex PCR. The data contain about 84,000 clones, roughly 88% of them singletons. Sequenced input: PBMCs. This sequence originates from a man between 60 and 75 years old with head and neck cancer.

CDR3: CATGRDRVGWRVMNTEAFF. The CDR3 nucleotides are TGTGCCACCGGGAGGGACAGGGTCGGGTGGAGGGTGATGAACACTGAAGCTTTCTTT. The rearrangement links TRBV15 to TRBJ1-1, with 9 positions matching TRBD1. CDR3 length equals 19 residues. Germline lookup yields CDR1 LNHNV and CDR2 YYDKDF (reference sequence). V lost 8 bases and J lost 0; bases outside the gene matches: 19.